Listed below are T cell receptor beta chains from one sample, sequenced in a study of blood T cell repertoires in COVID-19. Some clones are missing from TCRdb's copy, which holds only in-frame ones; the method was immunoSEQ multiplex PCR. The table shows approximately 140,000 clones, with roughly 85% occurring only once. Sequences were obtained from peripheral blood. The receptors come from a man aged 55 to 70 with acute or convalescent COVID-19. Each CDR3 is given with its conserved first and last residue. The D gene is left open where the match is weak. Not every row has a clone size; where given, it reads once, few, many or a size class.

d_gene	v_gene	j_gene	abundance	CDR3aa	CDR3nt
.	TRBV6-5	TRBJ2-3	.	CASSGQGGGTDTQYF	TGTGCCAGCAGCGGACAGGGAGGGGGCACAGATACGCAGTATTTT
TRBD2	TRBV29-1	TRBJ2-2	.	CSVDPGRMTGELFF	TGCAGCGTTGATCCCGGGAGGATGACCGGGGAGCTGTTTTTT
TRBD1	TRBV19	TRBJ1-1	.	CASTGAGGLNTEAFF	TGTGCCAGCACAGGGGCGGGGGGCCTGAACACTGAAGCTTTCTTT
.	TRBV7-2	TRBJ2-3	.	CASSLSFTDTQYF	TGTGCCAGCAGCTTATCATTCACAGATACGCAGTATTTT
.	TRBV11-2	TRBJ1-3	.	CASSLSSGNTIYF	TGTGCCAGCAGCTTGAGCTCTGGAAACACCATATATTTT
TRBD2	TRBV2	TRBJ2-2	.	CASSERLASGELFF	TGTGCCAGCAGTGAAAGACTAGCAAGCGGGGAGCTGTTTTTT
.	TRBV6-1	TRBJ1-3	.	CASSEALAVGAGNTIYF	TGTGCCAGCAGTGAAGCGCTTGCAGTGGGAGCTGGAAACACCATATATTTT
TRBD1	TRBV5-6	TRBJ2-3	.	CASSLAGTGGTDTQYF	TGTGCCAGCAGCTTGGCCGGGACAGGGGGCACAGATACGCAGTATTTT
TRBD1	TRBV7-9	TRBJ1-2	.	CASSLGTGDGYTF	TGTGCCAGCAGCTTGGGGACAGGGGATGGCTACACCTTC
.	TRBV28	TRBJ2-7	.	CASSLGGGRQYF	TGTGCCAGCAGTTTGGGCGGCGGGCGACAGTACTTC
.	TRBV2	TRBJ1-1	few	CASSEAARRGKNTEAFF	TGTGCCAGCAGTGAAGCGGCCCGACGAGGGAAGAACACTGAAGCTTTCTTT
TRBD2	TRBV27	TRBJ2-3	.	CASSLSNLAGASTDTQYF	TGTGCCAGCAGTTTATCGAACCTAGCGGGAGCTAGCACAGATACGCAGTATTTT
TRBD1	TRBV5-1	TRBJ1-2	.	CASRPLTGANYGYTF	TGCGCCAGCAGACCCTTGACAGGGGCTAACTATGGCTACACCTTC
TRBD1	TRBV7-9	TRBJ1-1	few	CASSLDRGMAEAFF	TGTGCCAGCAGCTTAGACAGGGGGATGGCTGAAGCTTTCTTT